This T cell receptor beta chain was captured in a study of blood T cell repertoires in COVID-19. V gave up 1 base and J gave up 6 bases, with 16 bases separating them. This CDR3 contains 17 residues. Germline V gene data show CDR1 as LGHNA and CDR2 as YSLEER. The assay was immunoSEQ multiplex PCR, and TCRdb's table has in-frame clones only and misses some. This sample yields a few hundred thousand clones, of which 70% to 90% are seen a single time; about 2.2% belongs to the top ten. The V gene is TRBV4-3, the J gene TRBJ1-6; tentative D call: TRBD1 (5 bases). The TCR sequence derives from a woman aged 45-65 years with acute or convalescent COVID-19. Sequenced input: peripheral blood. For the CDR3, the DNA is TGCGCCAGCAGCCAAGGGATTGTATGGGGGGGTAATTCACCCCTCCACTTT. As protein: CASSQGIVWGGNSPLHF.